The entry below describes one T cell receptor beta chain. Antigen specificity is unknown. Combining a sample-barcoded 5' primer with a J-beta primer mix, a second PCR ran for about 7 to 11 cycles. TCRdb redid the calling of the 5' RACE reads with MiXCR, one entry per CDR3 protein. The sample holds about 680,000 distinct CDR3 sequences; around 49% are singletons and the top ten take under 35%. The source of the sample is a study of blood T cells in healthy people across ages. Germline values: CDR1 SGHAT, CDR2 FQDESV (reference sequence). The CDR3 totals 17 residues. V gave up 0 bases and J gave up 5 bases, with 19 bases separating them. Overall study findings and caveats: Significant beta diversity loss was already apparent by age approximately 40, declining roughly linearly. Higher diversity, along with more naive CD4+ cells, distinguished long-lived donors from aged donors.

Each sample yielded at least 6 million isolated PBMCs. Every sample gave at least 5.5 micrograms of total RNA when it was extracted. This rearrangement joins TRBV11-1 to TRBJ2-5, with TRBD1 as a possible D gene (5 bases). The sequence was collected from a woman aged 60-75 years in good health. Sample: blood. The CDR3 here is CASSLALQGTVRETQYF. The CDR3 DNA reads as TGTGCCAGCAGCTTAGCACTTCAGGGAACCGTCCGGGAGACCCAGTACTTC.